Each of the 27 T cell receptor beta chains below was sequenced from the same sample in a study of T cells in localized non-small cell lung cancer. Profiled with immunoSEQ multiplex PCR; TCRdb holds only in-frame clones, not every one. The repertoire holds a few thousand clones, with 20% to 25% as singletons. The sequences come from lung tumor tissue, collected before any cancer treatment. These receptors were obtained from a female donor at least 60 years old with stage III lung adenocarcinoma.

The sample holds a few counts of this clone. The V and J genes are TRBV28 and TRBJ2-5, with 11 bases that match TRBD1. V was clipped by 6 bases and J by 2 bases; unmatched bases: 8. Germline V gene sequence: CDR1 MDHEN, CDR2 SYDVKM. This CDR3 has 16 amino acids. CDR3 region: CASSQPGTGGQETQYF. The CDR3 bases are TGTGCCAGCAGCCAGCCTGGGACAGGGGGACAAGAGACCCAGTACTTC. The full variable domain, its missing parts supplied by reference TRBV28 and TRBJ2-5, is DVKVTQSSRYLVKRTGEKVFLECVQDMDHENMFWYRQDPGLGLRLIYFSYDVKMKEKGDIPEGYSVSREKKERFSLILESASTNQTSMYLCASSQPGTGGQETQYFGPGTRLLVL.

Only one count was recorded for this clone. V is TRBV14 and J is TRBJ1-2; D call uncertain. The germline gives CDR1 SGHDN, CDR2 FVKESK. V was pared by 4 bases and J by 5 bases, with 11 bases between. CDR3 length: 13 residues. The CDR3 DNA is TGTGCCAGCAGCCCACTTGAGGGATATGGCTACACCTTC. It specifies CASSPLEGYGYTF.

The chain links TRBV29-1 to TRBJ2-2; D unclear. Trimming took 4 bases from V and 7 from J, leaving 13 bases between them. Germline loops: CDR1 SQVTM, CDR2 ANQGSEA. The CDR3 loop spans 13 amino acids. Here the CDR3 reads CSVVPTAGGELFF. In DNA, the CDR3 is TGCAGCGTTGTGCCGACCGCCGGCGGGGAGCTGTTTTTT.

The V and J genes are TRBV30 and TRBJ2-6; D call uncertain. Trimming shortened V by 4 bases and J by 2 bases, and 0 bases separated the two germline ends. The CDR3 has 11 residues. CDR1 is GTSNPN and CDR2 is SVGIG in the germline V gene (reference sequence). The CDR3 reads CAWTGANVLTF. Written as DNA, the CDR3 is TGTGCCTGGACTGGGGCCAACGTCCTGACTTTC.

This clone turned up a few times. This chain uses TRBV9 with TRBJ1-2, with D possibly TRBD1 on 6 matching bases. With 7 bases removed from V and 1 base from J, the gap between germline ends came to 14 bases. The CDR3 length is 14 residues. Germline CDR1 is SGDLS and CDR2 is YYNGEE. In DNA form, the CDR3 reads TGTGCCAGCGGGGCCCGGGACAATAACTATGGCTACACCTTC. This gives the protein CASGARDNNYGYTF.

The chain has TRBV11-1 and TRBJ2-2, with a possible D match to TRBD2 (5 bases). Between the trimmed V and J ends, which lost 5 bases and 2 bases, there was a span of 21 bases. The length of the CDR3 is 18 residues. Germline-derived CDR1 and CDR2 are SGHAT and FQDESV (reference sequence). Written as DNA, the CDR3 is TGTGCCAGCAGCCCACCCTCGGGGAGCAGATTTAACACCGGGGAGCTGTTTTTT. Translated, it gives CASSPPSGSRFNTGELFF.

This chain links TRBV6-8 with TRBJ1-2, with TRBD1 identical over 7 bases. The V and J ends lost 7 bases and 4 bases, in that order; junction bases with no gene match: 9. Germline CDR1 is MNHGY and CDR2 is SAAAGT. The CDR3 is 14 residues long. The CDR3 DNA reads TGTGCCAGCACCCGGGACAGTTTCTCCTATGGCTACACCTTC. Translating it yields CASTRDSFSYGYTF.

This clone is labeled as medium-sized. The chain links TRBV10-3 to TRBJ1-2; TRBD1 matches at 8 bases. The CDR3 totals 16 residues. Germline values: CDR1 ENHRY, CDR2 SYGVKD. Trimming cost V 2 bases and J 6 bases; bases outside gene matches: 11. The CDR3 loop is CAISEPLTGAVNGYTF. CDR3 DNA: TGTGCCATCAGTGAGCCCCTGACAGGGGCGGTCAATGGCTACACCTTC.

The rearrangement joins TRBV29-1 to TRBJ2-2; weak D call: TRBD2 (6 bases). CDR3 length equals 14 residues. Germline V gene lookup returns CDR1 SQVTM and CDR2 ANQGSEA. V was trimmed by 0 bases and J by 6 bases, leaving 11 bases between them. In DNA, the CDR3 is TGCAGCGTTGAAGATTGGGGGGTCCCCGGGGAGCTGTTTTTT. This gives the protein CSVEDWGVPGELFF.

J is TRBJ2-3 and V is TRBV9; D ambiguous. Trimming took 0 bases from V and 0 from J, leaving 2 bases between them. The germline gives CDR1 SGDLS, CDR2 YYNGEE. The CDR3 has 13 amino acids. This CDR3 reads CASSVDSTDTQYF. CDR3 nucleotides: TGTGCCAGCAGCGTAGACAGCACAGATACGCAGTATTTT.

The table lists this clone with a few counts. The J gene is TRBJ1-2, the V gene TRBV7-6; TRBD1 is a possible D gene (5 bases). Germline V gene data show CDR1 as SGHVS and CDR2 as FNYEAQ. Trimming shortened V by 1 base and J by 0 bases, and 9 bases separated the two germline ends. The CDR3 runs to 15 residues. The DNA of the CDR3 is TGTGCCAGCAGCTTAGGGGGGGGAACTAACTATGGCTACACCTTC. It yields the protein CASSLGGGTNYGYTF. The whole variable domain, remainder taken from reference TRBV7-6 and TRBJ1-2, is GAGVSQSPRYKVTKRGQDVALRCDPISGHVSLYWYRQALGQGPEFLTYFNYEAQQDKSGLPNDRFSAERPEGSISTLTIQRTEQRDSAMYRCASSLGGGTNYGYTFGSGTRLTVV.

V is TRBV10-2 and J is TRBJ2-7, with 7 nucleotides matching TRBD1. Germline CDR1 reads WSHSY; CDR2 reads SAAADI. After removal of 7 bases from V and 2 bases from J, the junction contained 5 bases not matched to a gene. This CDR3 has 13 amino acids. CDR3 sequence reads: CASMGQSTYEQYF. The CDR3 DNA is TGCGCCAGCATGGGACAGTCCACCTACGAGCAGTACTTC.

This clone was detected only a few times. V usage is TRBV11-3 and J usage is TRBJ2-1; D remains unclear. V lost 5 bases and J lost 6, with 14 bases in between. Germline values: CDR1 SGHNT, CDR2 YENEEA. The length of the CDR3 is 14 residues. Here the CDR3 DNA reads TGTGCCAGCAGCCTTTTGGGTTCCGGCAATGAGCAGTTCTTC. It translates to CASSLLGSGNEQFF.

About this clone: The CDR3 is cut off 1 residue early in the read; its end comes from the germline J gene. This rearrangement joins TRBV10-3 to TRBJ2-7; 10 bases match TRBD2. CDR1 is ENHRY, CDR2 SYGVKD, per germline. The junction had 5 bases not matched to a gene; V was cut back by 0 bases and J by 3 bases. This CDR3 spans 16 amino acids. CDR3 DNA, as far as it was read: TGTGCCATCAGTGAGTCGAGCGGGAGGGCGGGCTACGAGCAGTAC. Protein product: CAISESSGRAGYEQY. The whole CDR3 is CAISESSGRAGYEQYF.

By its share, this clone is medium-sized. The chain combines TRBV9 with TRBJ1-2, with TRBD1 identical over 10 bases. V dropped 4 bases and J dropped 2; count of bases not matched to a gene: 8. The CDR3 loop spans 16 amino acids. Germline V gene sequence: CDR1 SGDLS, CDR2 YYNGEE. CDR3 coding DNA: TGTGCCAGCAGCATACGGACAGGGGGTAAAAACTATGGCTACACCTTC. Translation gives CASSIRTGGKNYGYTF.

This clone was observed once. The V call is TRBV29-1, the J call TRBJ1-2; D may be TRBD1 (5 bases). The V gene lost 6 bases and the J gene lost 0 bases, with 11 bases spanning the gap. This CDR3 has 13 residues. The germline V gene encodes CDR1 SQVTM and CDR2 ANQGSEA. The CDR3 region has the DNA TGCAGCGTACAGGCTCGAGCTAACTATGGCTACACCTTC. It specifies CSVQARANYGYTF.

By sample fraction, this clone is medium-sized (0.01 to 0.1%). The gene calls are TRBV7-7 and TRBJ2-5; 10 bases agree with TRBD2. The J segment lost 2 bases and the V segment lost 2 bases, leaving 2 bases of the junction unmatched. The CDR3 runs to 15 residues. Germline V gene sequence: CDR1 SSHAT, CDR2 FNYEAQ (reference sequence). Here the CDR3 reads CASSLIAGGQETQYF. CDR3 DNA: TGTGCCAGCAGCTTAATAGCGGGAGGACAAGAGACCCAGTACTTC.

This clone appeared a few times. Here the CDR3 reads CASSRGLAGVSAYEQYF. CDR3 sequence (DNA): TGTGCCAGTAGCCGGGGACTAGCGGGAGTTAGCGCCTACGAGCAGTACTTC. The chain combines TRBV19 with TRBJ2-7; 14 nucleotides align to TRBD2. Germline V gene sequence: CDR1 LNHDA, CDR2 SQIVND (reference sequence). V gave up 6 bases and J gave up 2 bases; unmatched junction bases: 9. This CDR3 has 17 amino acids.

The V gene is TRBV6-8, the J gene TRBJ1-1, with D unresolved. Trimming took off 4 bases at V and 1 base at J, with 4 bases between the two ends. Germline V lookup: CDR1 MNHGY, CDR2 SAAAGT. The CDR3 runs 12 residues. For the CDR3, the DNA is TGTGCCAGCAGTTGGGGGAACACTGAAGCTTTCTTT. Encoded protein: CASSWGNTEAFF.

The table lists this clone with a few counts. The chain joins TRBV1 to TRBJ2-1. TRBV1 is tagged as a pseudogene. This CDR3 is built from 15 residues. CDR3 coding DNA: TGCGCCAGCAGCCAAATTCGGGGCGGTAACAATGAGCAGTTCTTC. Amino acid sequence: CASSQIRGGNNEQFF.

This clone was seen a few times. The read ends 1 residue shy of where the CDR3 ends; the end is completed using the germline J gene. This chain connects TRBV10-3 to TRBJ1-3; D is ambiguous. The V end lost 0 bases, the J end lost 6 bases, and 6 bases lay between the germline ends. Germline V gives CDR1 ENHRY, CDR2 SYGVKD. This CDR3 comprises 13 residues. The CDR3 DNA, read in part, is TGTGCCATCAGTGAGTCATGGGAAAACACCATATAT. It encodes CAISESWENTIY. The CDR3 in full is CAISESWENTIYF.

This rearrangement joins TRBV19 to TRBJ2-1; D gene ambiguous. The length of the CDR3 is 15 residues. The germline V gene encodes CDR1 LNHDA and CDR2 SQIVND (reference sequence). V was trimmed by 7 bases and J by 2 bases, leaving 15 bases between them. The CDR3 protein is CASNSGSPAYNEQFF. CDR3 coding DNA: TGTGCCAGTAATTCCGGGTCGCCGGCCTACAATGAGCAGTTCTTC.

This clone appeared a few times. The genes are TRBV5-1 and TRBJ1-3, with 8 bases that match TRBD1. This CDR3 comprises 15 residues. CDR1 and CDR2 (germline): SGHRS, YFSETQ. Trimming removed 2 bases from V and 4 bases from J; junction bases left unmatched: 5. DNA for the CDR3: TGCGCCAGCAGCTTAAGCCGGGACAGGGGAAACACCATATATTTT. Amino acids: CASSLSRDRGNTIYF. Looking up the rest from reference TRBV5-1 and TRBJ1-3 gives the full variable domain: KAGVTQTPRYLIKTRGQQVTLSCSPISGHRSVSWYQQTPGQGLQFLFEYFSETQRNKGNFPGRFSGRQFSNSRSEMNVSTLELGDSALYLCASSLSRDRGNTIYFGEGSWLTVV.

This clone was observed a few times. The rearrangement links TRBV18 to TRBJ1-4; D unclear. CDR1 and CDR2 from the germline V gene are KGHSH and LQKENI. This CDR3 contains 15 residues. Trimming left V 6 bases short and J 5 bases short, with 16 bases between. The CDR3 DNA reads TGTGCCAGCTCCCCTGCCGTGGGCTACAATGAAAAACTGTTTTTT. Residues: CASSPAVGYNEKLFF.

This clone showed up just a few times. This sequence joins TRBV6-8 and TRBJ2-2; D perhaps matches TRBD2 (6 bases). CDR1 is MNHGY and CDR2 is SAAAGT in the germline V gene. This CDR3 region has 14 residues. V was cut by 6 bases and J by 7 bases, with 15 bases left in between. As DNA, the CDR3 is TGTGCCAGCAGATTCGGAGGGAGCGGCGGGGAGCTGTTTTTT. Its protein is CASRFGGSGGELFF.

The chain links TRBV6-8 to TRBJ2-1; D may be TRBD2 (5 bases). The germline CDR1 and CDR2 sequences are MNHGY and SAAAGT. The length of the CDR3 is 13 residues. The V and J ends lost 6 bases and 7 bases respectively, with 13 bases between them. The CDR3 reads CASSQVRENEQFF. In nucleotides, the CDR3 is TGTGCCAGCAGCCAAGTGAGGGAAAATGAGCAGTTCTTC.

V and J are TRBV5-1 and TRBJ2-1; TRBD2 agrees at 9 bases. The ends lost 5 bases at V and 4 bases at J; junction bases unmatched: 4. From germline, CDR1 is SGHRS and CDR2 YFSETQ. The CDR3 spans 14 residues. CDR3: CASRTSGGYNEQFF. The CDR3, as DNA: TGCGCCAGCAGGACTAGCGGTGGGTACAATGAGCAGTTCTTC.